The clone carrying this TCR beta chain is a singleton in its sample. The antigen is undetermined. The sample originates from a study of T cell repertoires in cytomegalovirus infection. As for the study in general: From public TCR beta signatures came an indication of both CMV infection and matching HLA type. Whole-study results and caveats: The study found HLA-C-restricted CMV-specific TCR beta clonotypes dominating the ex vivo response. CMV carriers with the relevant HLA were identified by cumulative public TCR beta family frequency.

Germline V gene sequence: CDR1 MNHEY, CDR2 SVGAGI. Trimming cost V 5 bases and J 6 bases; bases outside gene matches: 7. The CDR3 length is 14 residues. Each CDR3 protein gets one entry after TCRdb re-called the reads with MiXCR. Among 54,000 or so distinct CDR3 sequences listed, around 33% were seen once. The specimen sequenced was PBMCs, sequenced either directly or after in vitro stimulation (not recorded which). This clonotype originated in a human donor in good health (CMV status not recorded). Some clones in this sample may be carry-over from other donors' samples. The rearrangement uses TRBV6-5 and TRBJ2-1, with 7 nucleotides matching TRBD1. This chain's CDR3 is CASSTPTGFNEQFF. In DNA, the CDR3 is TGTGCCAGCAGTACCCCGACAGGGTTCAATGAGCAGTTCTTC.